The 7 T cell receptor beta chains below were found in one sample sequenced in a study of T-cell reconstitution after alpha-beta-depleted transplantation in children. Unique molecular identifiers were incorporated into the prepared TCRbeta library. TCRdb processed the PCR reads anew with MiXCR; each CDR3 protein has one entry. Of 600,000 to 700,000 distinct CDR3 sequences listed, 16% are singletons. The input for sequencing was PBMCs from the stem cell graft donor, taken from the stem cell graft. All receptors come from a human donor who donated a stem cell graft to a child with acute myeloid leukemia.

Many counts were recorded for this clonotype. This rearrangement joins TRBV13 to TRBJ1-1; unclear D gene. V lost 5 bases to trimming and J lost 1 base, with 5 bases between them. Germline V CDR1 and CDR2: PRHDT, FYEKMQ (reference sequence). This CDR3 is 12 amino acids long. The CDR3 DNA reads TGTGCCAGCAGCCAGACGAACACTGAAGCTTTCTTT. Translation gives CASSQTNTEAFF.

There are a few counts of this clonotype. The rearrangement links TRBV29-1 to TRBJ2-5; 13 bases agree with TRBD2. Germline trimming cut 7 bases from V and 3 bases from J; bases unmatched to any gene: 2. There are 13 residues in the CDR3. The V gene's germline CDR1 is SQVTM and CDR2 ANQGSEA. CDR3 residues: CSGTSGGKETQYF. The DNA of the CDR3 is TGCAGCGGGACTAGCGGGGGAAAAGAGACCCAGTACTTC.

There are a few counts of this clonotype. The rearrangement joins TRBV12-3 or TRBV12-4 to TRBJ1-2; TRBD1 might be the D (6 bases). The CDR3 totals 17 residues. V was shortened by 4 bases and J by 7 bases, with 25 bases between the two germline ends. Here the CDR3 reads CASSSLERGGGNVGYTF. The CDR3, as DNA: TGTGCCAGCAGTTCCCTTGAGCGGGGAGGGGGTAATGTTGGCTACACCTTC.

The chain links TRBV6-4 to TRBJ1-2, with D possibly being TRBD1 (6 bases). Between the trimmed V and J ends, which lost 6 bases and 2 bases, there was a span of 16 bases. The CDR3 loop spans 15 amino acids. Per the germline V gene, CDR1 is MRHNA and CDR2 is SNTAGT. The CDR3 sequence is CASSPGGLMNYGYTF. As DNA, the CDR3 is TGTGCCAGCAGCCCTGGGGGCCTAATGAACTATGGCTACACCTTC.

The rearrangement links TRBV15 to TRBJ2-3; D may match TRBD1 or TRBD2 (6 bases each). CDR3 size: 14 residues. Trimming shortened V by 3 bases and J by 4 bases, and 11 bases separated the two germline ends. Germline CDR1 and CDR2: LNHNV and YYDKDF (reference sequence). CDR3 DNA: TGTGCCACCAGCAGGTCGGGGGCTTCAGATACGCAGTATTTT. Its translation: CATSRSGASDTQYF.

The table lists this clonotype with a few counts. V gene TRBV24-1 combines with J gene TRBJ2-3; D call uncertain. Trimming took off 3 bases at V and 2 bases at J, with 11 bases between the two ends. CDR1 is KGHDR and CDR2 is SFDVKD in the germline V gene. This CDR3 contains 15 residues. The CDR3 region has the DNA TGTGCCACCAGTGATGAACATGATAACACAGATACGCAGTATTTT. This codes for CATSDEHDNTDTQYF.

The chain couples TRBV7-9 to TRBJ1-2; D call uncertain. The V gene's germline CDR1 is SEHNR and CDR2 FQNEAQ (reference sequence). The V end lost 2 bases, the J end lost 8 bases, and 6 bases lay between the germline ends. The CDR3 loop spans 11 amino acids. CDR3 sequence (DNA): TGTGCCAGCAGCTTACTTCACGGCTACACCTTC. Protein sequence: CASSLLHGYTF.